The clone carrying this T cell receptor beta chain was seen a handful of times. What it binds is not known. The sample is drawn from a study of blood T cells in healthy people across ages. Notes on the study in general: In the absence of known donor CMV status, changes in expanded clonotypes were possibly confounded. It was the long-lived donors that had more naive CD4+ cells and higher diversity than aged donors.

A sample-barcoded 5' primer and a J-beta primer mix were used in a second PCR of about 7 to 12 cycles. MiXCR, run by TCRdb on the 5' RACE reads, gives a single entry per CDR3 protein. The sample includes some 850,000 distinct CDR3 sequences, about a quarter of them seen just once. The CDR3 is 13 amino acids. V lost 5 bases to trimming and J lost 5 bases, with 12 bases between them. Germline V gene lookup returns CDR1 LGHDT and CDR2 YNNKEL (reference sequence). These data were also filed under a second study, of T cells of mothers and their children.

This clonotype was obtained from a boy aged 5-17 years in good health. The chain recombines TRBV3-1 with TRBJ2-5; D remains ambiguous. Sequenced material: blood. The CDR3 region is CASSVMRRETQYF. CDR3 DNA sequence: TGTGCCAGCAGCGTGATGCGGCGGGAGACCCAGTACTTC.